Below, 18 T cell receptor beta chains from the same sample are listed, as sequenced in a study of blood T cell repertoires in COVID-19. TCRdb's table, derived via immunoSEQ multiplex PCR, lists solely in-frame clones and lacks some. The repertoire consists of approximately 240,000 clones, with around nine tenths occurring once and the leading ten covering about 12%. Sequencing input: peripheral blood. Receptors originate from a woman aged 18-35 years who had recovered from COVID-19.

The chain combines TRBV7-9 with TRBJ1-2, with D possibly being TRBD1 (6 bases). The CDR3 contains 15 residues. Germline values: CDR1 SEHNR, CDR2 FQNEAQ (reference sequence). V was shortened by 3 bases and J by 2 bases, with 13 bases between the two germline ends. This CDR3 is CASSFLYRENYGYTF. CDR3 DNA sequence: TGTGCCAGCAGCTTCCTATACAGGGAGAACTATGGCTACACCTTC.

The chain is built from TRBV12-3 or TRBV12-4 and TRBJ2-1; D call uncertain. V was cut by 3 bases and J by 5 bases, with 8 bases left in between. The CDR3 extends over 13 amino acids. CDR3 in amino acids: CASSFVSDNEQFF. CDR3 nucleotide sequence: TGTGCCAGCAGTTTCGTGTCAGACAATGAGCAGTTCTTC.

The V gene is TRBV5-1, the J gene TRBJ2-1, with D perhaps TRBD1 (5 bases). CDR1 is SGHRS and CDR2 is YFSETQ in the germline V gene. This CDR3 contains 17 residues. The germline V and J ends were trimmed by 1 base and 2 bases, with 16 bases remaining between them. The CDR3 region is CASSLFSGLGPYNEQFF. The CDR3 DNA reads as TGCGCCAGCAGCTTGTTCTCGGGTTTGGGGCCCTACAATGAGCAGTTCTTC.

The chain is built from TRBV4-3 and TRBJ2-4; D not resolved. This CDR3 region has 16 residues. Germline values: CDR1 LGHNA, CDR2 YSLEER. Trimming removed 1 base at V and 3 bases at J, with 13 bases between. The CDR3 protein is CASSQGSSPGKNIQYF. CDR3 DNA: TGCGCCAGCAGCCAAGGTAGTAGCCCGGGCAAAAACATTCAGTACTTC.

The rearrangement joins TRBV13 to TRBJ2-7, with 8 bases aligning to TRBD1. The CDR3 sequence is 16 residues long. Germline CDR1 reads PRHDT; CDR2 reads FYEKMQ (reference sequence). J was trimmed by 0 bases and V by 4 bases; bases with no gene match: 8. This chain's CDR3 is CASSYRVGQGSYEQYF. Written as DNA, the CDR3 is TGTGCCAGCAGCTATAGGGTAGGACAGGGCTCCTACGAGCAGTACTTC.

The chain carries TRBV6-6 and TRBJ2-7, with 13 bases that match TRBD2. This CDR3 is 15 amino acids long. V gave up 5 bases and J gave up 6 bases; unmatched junction bases: 7. Germline CDR1 is MNHNY and CDR2 is SVGAGI (reference sequence). The CDR3 sequence is CASSPPGTSGTEQYF. The CDR3 coding sequence is TGTGCCAGCAGTCCCCCCGGGACTAGCGGGACCGAGCAGTACTTC.

V and J are TRBV29-1 and TRBJ2-7, with D tentatively TRBD2 (5 bases). V was pared by 4 bases and J by 11 bases, with 12 bases between. Germline V gives CDR1 SQVTM, CDR2 ANQGSEA. This CDR3 is 10 amino acids long. CDR3 protein: CSVGAGLEYF. The DNA of the CDR3 is TGCAGCGTTGGGGCCGGACTCGAGTACTTC.

The CDR3 region has the DNA TGTGCCAGCAGCCAAGTTAGTCTGGGACAGGGAGGGTACGAGCAGTACTTC. Its protein product is CASSQVSLGQGGYEQYF. The genes are TRBV3-1 (or the pseudogene TRBV3-2) and TRBJ2-7; 9 bases are shared with TRBD1. The V and J ends lost 1 base and 4 bases, in that order; junction bases with no gene match: 11. Per germline, CDR1 LGHDT and CDR2 YNNKEL (reference sequence). The CDR3 consists of 17 residues.

The chain carries TRBV2 and TRBJ1-2; 9 bases map to TRBD1. Germline V lookup: CDR1 SNHLY, CDR2 FYNNEI. The CDR3 is 15 amino acids. J was trimmed by 5 bases and V by 7 bases; bases with no gene match: 11. The CDR3 region is CASNEGGQGWYGYTF. CDR3 in DNA: TGTGCCAGCAATGAGGGGGGACAGGGATGGTATGGCTACACCTTC.

CDR3 coding DNA: TGTGCCAGCAGCTTAGGGATAGCTGACGATGGCTACACCTTC. This gives the protein CASSLGIADDGYTF. The chain links TRBV11-2 to TRBJ1-2; D gene uncertain. CDR3 length: 14 amino acids. Germline CDR1 and CDR2: SGHAT and FQNNGV. Trimming cost V 1 base and J 6 bases, with 12 bases left between them.

The gene calls are TRBV27 and TRBJ2-2, with 7 bases fitting TRBD2. The CDR3 consists of 13 residues. Germline V gene sequence: CDR1 MNHEY, CDR2 SMNVEV (reference sequence). Trimming took 3 bases from V and 6 from J; bases not matched to a gene: 1. The CDR3 region has the DNA TGTGCCAGCAGTTTTGGGGGGGCCGGGGAGCTGTTTTTT. It codes for CASSFGGAGELFF.

This sequence joins TRBV30 and TRBJ2-5, with 9 bases matching TRBD2. Germline values: CDR1 GTSNPN, CDR2 SVGIG (reference sequence). V lost 2 bases to trimming and J lost 5 bases; unmatched junction nucleotides: 12. This CDR3 is built from 16 residues. The CDR3 DNA is TGTGCCTGGAGTCCAGGGGTAGCGGGAGTGGGGGAGACCCAGTACTTC. This sequence encodes CAWSPGVAGVGETQYF.

The chain employs TRBV7-6 and TRBJ2-2; a possible D gene is TRBD2 (6 bases). Per the germline V gene, CDR1 is SGHVS and CDR2 is FNYEAQ. V was pared by 3 bases and J by 6 bases, with 14 bases between. The CDR3 contains 15 residues. The CDR3 region is CASSFFGGESGELFF. The CDR3 DNA reads as TGTGCCAGCAGCTTTTTTGGAGGGGAGTCCGGGGAGCTGTTTTTT. The variable domain in full, completed from reference TRBV7-6 and TRBJ2-2, reads GAGVSQSPRYKVTKRGQDVALRCDPISGHVSLYWYRQALGQGPEFLTYFNYEAQQDKSGLPNDRFSAERPEGSISTLTIQRTEQRDSAMYRCASSFFGGESGELFFGEGSRLTVL.

Only one count was recorded for this clone. The CDR3: CATLGLAGTPSEQFF. CDR3 coding DNA: TGTGCCACCCTAGGACTAGCGGGGACCCCCAGTGAGCAGTTCTTC. The chain employs TRBV5-8 and TRBJ2-1; 12 positions match TRBD2. Germline V gene lookup returns CDR1 SGHTS and CDR2 YDEGEE. Trimming cost V 9 bases and J 9 bases; bases outside gene matches: 13. The CDR3 has 15 amino acids.

The chain recombines TRBV27 with TRBJ1-2, with 7 bases aligning to TRBD1. Trimming cost V 7 bases and J 7 bases; bases outside gene matches: 15. The CDR3 runs to 15 residues. Looked up from germline, CDR1 is MNHEY and CDR2 is SMNVEV (reference sequence). CDR3 sequence (DNA): TGTGCCAGCAAAACCACAGGGGAGCCTTCGGGTGGCTACACCTTC. Amino acids: CASKTTGEPSGGYTF.

V is TRBV7-9 and J is TRBJ2-7; possible D gene TRBD2, 6 bases. Looked up from germline, CDR1 is SEHNR and CDR2 is FQNEAQ (reference sequence). There are 15 residues in the CDR3. Trimming shortened V by 5 bases and J by 4 bases, and 18 bases separated the two germline ends. DNA for the CDR3: TGTGCCAGCAGCCAAGTCGGGGGTCTGACTTACGAGCAGTACTTC. Amino acid sequence: CASSQVGGLTYEQYF.

The gene calls are TRBV12-5 and TRBJ2-3; tentatively, D is TRBD1 (6 bases). Germline assignment: CDR1 LGHNT and CDR2 FRNRAP. The V end was cut by 11 bases, the J end by 4 bases, with 13 bases between. The CDR3 loop spans 12 amino acids. CDR3: CASQGNADTQYF. DNA of the CDR3: TGTGCTTCCCAGGGGAATGCAGATACGCAGTATTTT.

The rearrangement joins TRBV3-1 (or the pseudogene TRBV3-2) to TRBJ1-1, with 8 bases fitting TRBD1. Trimming removed 3 bases from V and 5 bases from J; junction bases left unmatched: 8. Looked up from germline, CDR1 is LGHDT and CDR2 is YNNKEL (reference sequence). The CDR3 runs 15 residues. CDR3 amino acids: CASSHRTGRGTEAFF. Here the CDR3 DNA reads TGTGCCAGCAGCCATAGGACAGGGCGAGGAACTGAAGCTTTCTTT.